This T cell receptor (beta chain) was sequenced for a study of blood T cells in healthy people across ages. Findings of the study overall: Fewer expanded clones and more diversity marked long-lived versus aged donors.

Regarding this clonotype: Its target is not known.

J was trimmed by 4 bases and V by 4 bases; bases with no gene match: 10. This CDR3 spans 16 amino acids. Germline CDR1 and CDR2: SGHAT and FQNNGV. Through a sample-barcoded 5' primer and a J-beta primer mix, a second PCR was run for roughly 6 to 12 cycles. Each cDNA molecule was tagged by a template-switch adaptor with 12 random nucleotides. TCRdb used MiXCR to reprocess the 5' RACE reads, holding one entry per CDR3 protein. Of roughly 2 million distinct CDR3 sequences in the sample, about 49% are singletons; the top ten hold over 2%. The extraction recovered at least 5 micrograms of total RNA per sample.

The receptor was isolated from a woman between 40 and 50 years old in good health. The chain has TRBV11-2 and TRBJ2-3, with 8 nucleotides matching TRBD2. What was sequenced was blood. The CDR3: CASSSNPGLGSDTQYF. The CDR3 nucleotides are TGTGCCAGCAGCTCAAATCCGGGACTAGGGTCAGATACGCAGTATTTT.